This T cell receptor (beta chain) was profiled in a study of shared T cell receptors in the human thymus. With V trimmed by 3 bases and J by 3 bases, 12 bases remained unmatched. In germline, CDR1 is KGHSH, CDR2 LQKENI. The CDR3 loop spans 18 amino acids. This clone was recorded a few times. Generated by immunoSEQ multiplex PCR, the TCRdb table keeps only in-frame clones and is missing some. The data contain about 660,000 clones, roughly 90% of them seen just once; the ten biggest clones take up around 0.01%. This same sample was also part of a study on human thymus T cells. That work contributes: The people who donated were healthy Finnish babies having corrective surgery for congenital heart defects. Surgeons resected thymus tissue during corrective heart surgery. Biased V and J segment usage appeared in thymus and peripheral blood. Highly overlapping thymic repertoires in unrelated individuals were reported by related research.

Sequences were obtained from thymocytes. The V and J genes are TRBV18 and TRBJ2-7; 12 nucleotides line up with TRBD2. The TCR sequence derives from a boy younger than two with a congenital heart defect. The CDR3 loop reads CASSPTPGRLAGVYEQYF. DNA of the CDR3: TGTGCCAGCTCACCCACGCCTGGCCGACTAGCGGGAGTCTACGAGCAGTACTTC. The entire variable domain, with the rest obtained from reference TRBV18 and TRBJ2-7, is as follows: NAGVMQNPRHLVRRRGQEARLRCSPMKGHSHVYWYRQLPEEGLKFMVYLQKENIIDESGMPKERFSAEFPKEGPSILRIQQVVRGDSAAYFCASSPTPGRLAGVYEQYFGPGTRLTVT.